This entry describes one T cell receptor (beta chain). These data belong to a study of blood T cell repertoires in COVID-19. Background on the study: Acute and convalescent COVID-19 samples came from the United States, Italy and Spain. In each case, the material was cDNA or gDNA derived from T cells, B-cell-depleted T cells, or PBMCs.

Germline CDR1 reads SGHTA; CDR2 reads FQGNSA. Unmatched junction bases numbered 5, after V lost 1 base and J lost 0 bases. The CDR3 has 17 amino acids. As originally analysed: Nucleated cell counts were estimated from reference gene primer amplification. Assay used: immunoSEQ multiplex PCR; TCRdb lists only in-frame clones, some missing. V and J calls and clone size follow that table, whereas D and trimming were derived from the DNA. The table has fewer than 45,000 clones, about 90% seen once. Sequencing was done on a sample of peripheral blood. The sequence came from a woman in her forties with acute or convalescent COVID-19. The rearrangement links TRBV7-2 to TRBJ2-7; TRBD2 matches at 11 bases. In DNA form, the CDR3 reads TGTGCCAGCAGCTTAGTGGCCGGGACTAGCGGCTCCTACGAGCAGTACTTC. As protein: CASSLVAGTSGSYEQYF.